One TCR beta chain is described in this entry. What it recognizes is unknown. This entry belongs to a study of shared clonotypes between healthy human individuals. Whole-study context: Donors consisted of two women and three men between 18 and 49. Study observations and caveats: With few donors, the genetic and exposure-history diversity represented was limited. Naive subsets generally had larger estimated richness than memory subsets.

Profiled with immunoSEQ multiplex PCR; TCRdb holds only in-frame clones, not every one. The sample lists 900,000 to 1,200,000 clones, about four fifths occurring once. The sequenced material came from memory CD4+ T cells from PBMCs. Sample subset: CD45RA-negative fraction. This TCR came from a man in his late teens or twenties in good health. Some clones in this sample may be carry-over from other donors' samples.

This chain's CDR3 is CASSERLAGVNEQFF. CDR3 DNA: TGTGCCAGCAGCGAACGACTAGCGGGAGTCAATGAGCAGTTCTTC. The chain couples TRBV21-1 to TRBJ2-1; the table calls TRBD2, which could not be checked here. TRBV21-1 is a recognized pseudogene. This CDR3 is 15 amino acids long.